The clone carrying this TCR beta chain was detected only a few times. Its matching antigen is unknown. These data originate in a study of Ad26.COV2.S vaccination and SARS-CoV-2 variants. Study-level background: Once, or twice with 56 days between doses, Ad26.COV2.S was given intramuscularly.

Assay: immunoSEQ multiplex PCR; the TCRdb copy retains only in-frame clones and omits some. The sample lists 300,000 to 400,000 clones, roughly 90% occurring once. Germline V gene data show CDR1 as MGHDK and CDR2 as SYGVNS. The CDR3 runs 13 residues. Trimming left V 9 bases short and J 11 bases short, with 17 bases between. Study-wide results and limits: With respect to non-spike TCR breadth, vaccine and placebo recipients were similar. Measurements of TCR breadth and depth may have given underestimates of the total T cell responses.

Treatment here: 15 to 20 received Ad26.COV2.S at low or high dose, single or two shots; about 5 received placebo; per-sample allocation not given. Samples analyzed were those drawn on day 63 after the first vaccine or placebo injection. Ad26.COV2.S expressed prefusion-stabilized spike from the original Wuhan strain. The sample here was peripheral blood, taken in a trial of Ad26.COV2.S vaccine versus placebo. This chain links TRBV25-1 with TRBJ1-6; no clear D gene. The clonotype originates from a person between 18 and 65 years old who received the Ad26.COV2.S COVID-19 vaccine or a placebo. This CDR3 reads CASSRVTGAPLHF. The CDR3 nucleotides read TGTGCCAGTTCGCGGGTGACGGGTGCACCCCTCCACTTT. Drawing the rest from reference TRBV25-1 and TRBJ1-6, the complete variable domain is EADIYQTPRYLVIGTGKKITLECSQTMGHDKMYWYQQDPGMELHLIHYSYGVNSTEKGDLSSESTVSRIRTEHFPLTLESARPSHTSQYLCASSRVTGAPLHFGNGTRLTVT.